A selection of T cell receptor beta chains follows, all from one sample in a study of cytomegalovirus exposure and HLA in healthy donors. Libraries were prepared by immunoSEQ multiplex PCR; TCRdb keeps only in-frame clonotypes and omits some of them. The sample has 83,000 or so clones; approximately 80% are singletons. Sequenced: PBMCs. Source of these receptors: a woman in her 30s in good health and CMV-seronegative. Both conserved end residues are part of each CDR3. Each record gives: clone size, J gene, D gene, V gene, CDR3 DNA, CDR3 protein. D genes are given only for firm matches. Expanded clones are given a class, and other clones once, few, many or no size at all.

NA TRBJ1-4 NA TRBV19 TGTGCCAGTAGCCTGACAGGCTCTAATGAAAAACTGTTTTTT CASSLTGSNEKLFF
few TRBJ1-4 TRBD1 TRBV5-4 TGTGCCAGCAGCCAGCACCGGGACAGGGGGACCCTTAATGAAAAACTGTTTTTT CASSQHRDRGTLNEKLFF
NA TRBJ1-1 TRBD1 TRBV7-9 TGTGCCAGCAGCTTGGGGACAGGCCCCACTGAAGCTTTCTTT CASSLGTGPTEAFF
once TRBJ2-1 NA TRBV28 TGTGCCAGCACCACCCCCTCCGAGTTTGAGCAGTTCTTC CASTTPSEFEQFF
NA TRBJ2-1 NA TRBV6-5 TGTGCCAGCAGTGAAGGCCGGGACTACAATGAGCAGTTCTTC CASSEGRDYNEQFF
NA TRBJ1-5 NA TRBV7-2 TGTGCCAGCAGCTTAGGGGGGGGGCGGTGGCAGCCCCAGCATTTT CASSLGGGRWQPQHF
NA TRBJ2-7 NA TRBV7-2 TGTGCCAGCAGCCCTAGCTCCCAAGTACACGAGCAGTACTTC CASSPSSQVHEQYF
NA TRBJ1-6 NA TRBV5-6 TGTGCCAGCAGCTCGATAAGGGGTGTTTCGAATTCACCCCTCCACTTT CASSSIRGVSNSPLHF
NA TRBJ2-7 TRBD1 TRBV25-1 TGTGCCAGCAGTGTCGGACAGGGGGGCTACGAGCAGTACTTC CASSVGQGGYEQYF
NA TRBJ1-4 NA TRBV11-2 TGTGCCAGCAGCCGTGGTGGCAGGGAGGATGAAAAACTGTTTTTT CASSRGGREDEKLFF
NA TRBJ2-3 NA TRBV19 TGTGCCAGTAGTATGAAGACTTCCCCCGTGGCAGATACGCAGTATTTT CASSMKTSPVADTQYF
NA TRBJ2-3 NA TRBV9 TGTGCCAGCAGCCTTGCGGTTAGCACAGATACGCAGTATTTT CASSLAVSTDTQYF
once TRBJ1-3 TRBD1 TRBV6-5 TGTGCCAGCAGTTGGACAGGTGGAAACACCATATATTTT CASSWTGGNTIYF
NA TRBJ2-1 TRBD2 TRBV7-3 TGTGCCAGCAGCTTCAGTCTAGCGGGAGGCAATGAGCAGTTCTTC CASSFSLAGGNEQFF
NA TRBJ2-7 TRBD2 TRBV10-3 TGTGCCATCAGTGAATTTCGTTCTAGCGGGAAAGGGGCGGGTGAGGAGCAGTACTTC CAISEFRSSGKGAGEEQYF
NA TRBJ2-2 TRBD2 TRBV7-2 TGTGCCAGCAGCTTGACGGGACTAGCGGGGGCTATGGCCGGGGAGCTGTTTTTT CASSLTGLAGAMAGELFF
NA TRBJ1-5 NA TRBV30 TGTGCCTGGAGTAAACAGGCTGGAGGCAATCAGCCCCAGCATTTT CAWSKQAGGNQPQHF
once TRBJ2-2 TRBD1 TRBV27 TGTGCCAGCAGACTCTCCGGGACAGGTATCGCCGGGGAGCTGTTTTTT CASRLSGTGIAGELFF
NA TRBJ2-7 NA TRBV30 TGTGCCTGGACGACAGGTATCGGGGAGCAGTACTTC CAWTTGIGEQYF
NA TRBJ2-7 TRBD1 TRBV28 TGTGCCAGCAGTACCTTACAGGGGGCTTCCTACGAGCAGTACTTC CASSTLQGASYEQYF
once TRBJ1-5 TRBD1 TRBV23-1 TGCGCCAGCAGTCAGGCGGGACAGCATAGCAATCAGCCCCAGCATTTT CASSQAGQHSNQPQHF
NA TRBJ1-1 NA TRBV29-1 TGCAGCGTTGTGACAGGACAGACTGAAGCTTTCTTT CSVVTGQTEAFF
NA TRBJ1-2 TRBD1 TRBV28 TGTGCCACAGATACTTTAGACAGGGTTCTTCGAGGCTACACCTTC CATDTLDRVLRGYTF
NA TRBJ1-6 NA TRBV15 TGTGCCACCAGCAGACTCCCGCAGGCCTTTAATTCACCCCTCCACTTT CATSRLPQAFNSPLHF
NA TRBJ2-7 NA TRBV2 TGTGCCAGCAGTGAAGCGGTACAGGGAAAGCAGTACTTC CASSEAVQGKQYF
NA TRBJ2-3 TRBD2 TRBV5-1 TGCGCCAGCGCCCCCCTACCGGGACTAAACACAGATACGCAGTATTTT CASAPLPGLNTDTQYF
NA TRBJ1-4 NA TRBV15 TGTGCCACCGCAGCAGGGGCAGGCCCGAATGAAAAACTGTTTTTT CATAAGAGPNEKLFF
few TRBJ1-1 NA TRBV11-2 TGTGCCAGCAGCCAACGAGGGGGACTGAACACTGAAGCTTTCTTT CASSQRGGLNTEAFF
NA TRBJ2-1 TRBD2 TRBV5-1 TGCGCCAGCAGCCGTCTAGCGGATGAGCAGTTCTTC CASSRLADEQFF
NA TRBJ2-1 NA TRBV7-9 TGTGCCAGCAGCTTACGGGAAAACAATGAGCAGTTCTTC CASSLRENNEQFF
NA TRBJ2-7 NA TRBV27 TGTGCCAGCAGTCCACAGGGGCGGAGGGCCGAGCAGTACTTC CASSPQGRRAEQYF
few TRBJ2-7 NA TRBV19 TGTGCCAGTAGTCCTTCCTACGAGCAGTACTTC CASSPSYEQYF
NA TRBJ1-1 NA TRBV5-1 TGCGCCAGCAAGACCGTCTTCGAGAGCGGCACTGAAGCTTTCTTT CASKTVFESGTEAFF
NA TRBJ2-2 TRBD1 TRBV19 TGTGCCAGTAGTGGACAGGGAATCACCGGGGAGCTGTTTTTT CASSGQGITGELFF
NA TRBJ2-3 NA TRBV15 TGTGCCACCAGCAGAGATCTTTCAGGCACAGATACGCAGTATTTT CATSRDLSGTDTQYF
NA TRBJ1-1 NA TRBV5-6 TGTGCCAGCAGCCCCCTAGGAGGGGCAGGCACTGAAGCTTTCTTT CASSPLGGAGTEAFF
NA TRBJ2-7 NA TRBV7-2 TGTGCCAGCAGCTCAGATGGTAACTACGAGCAGTACTTC CASSSDGNYEQYF
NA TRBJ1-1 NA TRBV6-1 TGTGCCAGCAGTGCCCGACAAGCCGGTAGCACTGAAGCTTTCTTT CASSARQAGSTEAFF
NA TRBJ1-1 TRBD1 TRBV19 TGTGCCACATCCAGGACAGGGGGCGGGTTTGTGGCTTTCTTT CATSRTGGGFVAFF
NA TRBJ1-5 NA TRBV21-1 TGTGCCAGCAGCAAAGGGGGCAGGGTTGCTTATAGCAATCAGCCCCAGCATTTT CASSKGGRVAYSNQPQHF
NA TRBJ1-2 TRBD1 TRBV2 TGTGCCACCAACCCGGACAGGGCCAATGGCTACACCTTC CATNPDRANGYTF
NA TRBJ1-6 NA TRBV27 TGTGCCAGCGGAGGAGGACCCCGAAGGAAGGATAATTCACCCCTCCACTTT CASGGGPRRKDNSPLHF
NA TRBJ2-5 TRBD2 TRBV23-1 TGCGCCAGCAGTCACCTCCTCCCGGGACTAGCGCCGGAGACCCAGTACTTC CASSHLLPGLAPETQYF
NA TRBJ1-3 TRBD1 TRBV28 TGTGCCAGCAGGGACAGGGTGAGCTCTGGAAACACCATATATTTT CASRDRVSSGNTIYF